Shown below are 19 T cell receptor beta chains from a single sample sequenced in a study of blood T cell repertoires in COVID-19. The method was immunoSEQ multiplex PCR; TCRdb's version includes in-frame clones alone and lacks a portion of them. Of just over 30,000 clones listed, 80% to 90% were seen once; the top ten hold about 0.55%. Input material: peripheral blood. These receptor sequences come from a woman in her forties with active or convalescent COVID-19.

The rearrangement uses TRBV28 and TRBJ2-1, with 7 bases aligning to TRBD2. This CDR3 spans 15 amino acids. The V gene's germline CDR1 is MDHEN and CDR2 SYDVKM. The trim removed 5 bases at V and 5 bases at J, leaving 9 bases unmatched. CDR3 sequence: CASSPGDYLNNEQFF. The DNA of the CDR3 is TGTGCCAGCAGTCCGGGGGACTACTTGAACAATGAGCAGTTCTTC.

This chain links TRBV9 with TRBJ2-5; D call uncertain. The CDR3 runs to 12 residues. Trimming removed 4 bases at V and 3 bases at J, with 7 bases between. Per germline, CDR1 SGDLS and CDR2 YYNGEE. CDR3 sequence (DNA): TGTGCCAGCAGCCGAGGTGAAGAGACCCAGTACTTC. Translating gives CASSRGEETQYF.

The chain links TRBV9 to TRBJ2-2; TRBD2 agrees at 8 bases. The CDR3 loop spans 15 amino acids. The V and J ends lost 1 base and 5 bases, in that order; junction bases with no gene match: 4. From germline, CDR1 is SGDLS and CDR2 YYNGEE. This chain's CDR3 is CASSVKASGTGELFF. The CDR3 region has the DNA TGTGCCAGCAGCGTAAAGGCTAGCGGGACCGGGGAGCTGTTTTTT.

The chain combines TRBV5-8 with TRBJ2-3, with 10 bases that match TRBD2. V lost 0 bases and J lost 2; bases outside the gene matches: 6. CDR3 length: 17 residues. Per germline, CDR1 SGHTS and CDR2 YDEGEE. CDR3 coding DNA: TGTGCCAGCAGCTTGGAACTAGCGGGACATCTCACAGATACGCAGTATTTT. Residues: CASSLELAGHLTDTQYF.

The chain joins TRBV21-1 to TRBJ2-1; the D call in the table, TRBD2, was not verified against the DNA. TRBV21-1 is a listed pseudogene. CDR3 length: 18 amino acids. The chain's CDR3 is CASSKGERGSGGRDEQFF. CDR3 DNA: TGTGCCAGCAGCAAAGGAGAAAGAGGTAGCGGGGGGCGGGATGAGCAGTTCTTC.

V usage is TRBV19 and J usage is TRBJ1-2, with D hard to call. V was trimmed by 5 bases and J by 0 bases, leaving 10 bases between them. The CDR3 has 14 amino acids. CDR1 is LNHDA, CDR2 SQIVND, per germline (reference sequence). The CDR3 is CASSQAATNYGYTF. The CDR3 DNA reads as TGTGCCAGTAGTCAGGCAGCCACTAACTATGGCTACACCTTC.

The chain combines TRBV11-3 with TRBJ2-7; 10 bases map to TRBD1. Per the germline V gene, CDR1 is SGHNT and CDR2 is YENEEA. The CDR3 contains 16 residues. The V segment lost 0 bases and the J segment 5 bases; nucleotides outside the gene matches: 7. CDR3 in DNA: TGTGCCAGCAGCTTAGACACCGGGACAGGGGTTCACGAGCAGTACTTC. Protein: CASSLDTGTGVHEQYF.

The chain joins TRBV18 to TRBJ2-5, with D uncertain. Germline V gene data show CDR1 as KGHSH and CDR2 as LQKENI. The ends were cut back, 0 bases at V and 4 bases at J, with 9 bases in the middle. The CDR3 consists of 14 residues. The CDR3 loop is CASSPPSLAETQYF. The CDR3 DNA reads TGTGCCAGCTCACCACCATCGTTAGCAGAGACCCAGTACTTC.

The chain recombines TRBV28 with TRBJ1-2, with 7 positions matching TRBD1. In germline, CDR1 is MDHEN, CDR2 SYDVKM. The J segment lost 4 bases and the V segment lost 1 base, leaving 6 bases of the junction unmatched. This CDR3 has 15 residues. The CDR3 coding sequence is TGTGCCAGCAGTTTATTAAAGGGACAGAGCTATGGCTACACCTTC. Its translation is CASSLLKGQSYGYTF.

This clone was seen just once. V is TRBV11-3 and J is TRBJ2-3; TRBD2 agrees at 8 bases. Germline V gene lookup returns CDR1 SGHNT and CDR2 YENEEA. J was trimmed by 1 base and V by 6 bases; bases with no gene match: 3. The CDR3 runs to 14 residues. The CDR3 nucleotides read TGTGCCAGCAGTTGGCGGGAGGGCACAGATACGCAGTATTTT. Its protein is CASSWREGTDTQYF.

This clone has a single count. The V call is TRBV4-1, the J call TRBJ1-2; no clear D gene. The CDR3 sequence is 17 residues long. Germline V gives CDR1 MGHRA, CDR2 YSYEKL. V lost 5 bases, J lost 6 bases, and 25 bases lay in between. CDR3 in amino acids: CASSSTARVLLKDGYTF. For the CDR3, the DNA is TGCGCCAGCAGCTCAACGGCACGGGTCCTCCTAAAGGATGGCTACACCTTC.

The rearrangement links TRBV20-1 to TRBJ2-7, with 11 bases matching TRBD1. With V trimmed by 5 bases and J by 5 bases, 8 bases remained unmatched. This CDR3 spans 14 amino acids. Germline CDR1 reads DFQATT; CDR2 reads SNEGSKA (reference sequence). The CDR3 loop reads CSARGTGGSDEQYF. CDR3 coding DNA: TGCAGTGCTCGTGGGACAGGGGGATCAGACGAGCAGTACTTC.

The V call is TRBV20-1, the J call TRBJ2-2; D may be TRBD2 (7 bases). Germline lookup yields CDR1 DFQATT and CDR2 SNEGSKA (reference sequence). Trimming left V 3 bases short and J 0 bases short, with 11 bases between. The CDR3 is made up of 15 amino acids. The CDR3, as DNA: TGCAGTGCTAGTCGGGGGGCGACGAACACCGGGGAGCTGTTTTTT. Its protein product is CSASRGATNTGELFF.

The chain combines TRBV12-3 or TRBV12-4 with TRBJ1-5, with TRBD1 identical over 8 bases. The CDR3 is 13 residues long. The junction had 0 bases not matched to a gene; V was cut back by 3 bases and J by 5 bases. CDR3 loop: CASSLDRDQPQHF. DNA of the CDR3: TGTGCCAGCAGTTTGGACAGGGATCAGCCCCAGCATTTT.

This clone was detected only once. The chain is built from TRBV6-5 and TRBJ1-2; 10 bases match TRBD1. In germline, CDR1 is MNHEY, CDR2 SVGAGI. CDR3 length: 14 residues. Losses at the gene ends were 6 bases for V and 4 bases for J; bases not matched to a gene: 5. Here the CDR3 reads CASRATGGGYGYTF. Here the CDR3 DNA reads TGTGCCAGCAGGGCGACAGGGGGCGGCTATGGCTACACCTTC.

J is TRBJ2-7 and V is TRBV27; TRBD2 might be the D (6 bases). Germline CDR1 reads MNHEY; CDR2 reads SMNVEV (reference sequence). The CDR3 is 16 amino acids. V lost 5 bases to trimming and J lost 0 bases, with 17 bases between them. In DNA, the CDR3 is TGTGCCAGCAGTATAGGGGTACGGGGGTACTCCTACGAGCAGTACTTC. Protein product: CASSIGVRGYSYEQYF.

The chain has TRBV25-1 and TRBJ1-5; D uncertain. The length of the CDR3 is 14 residues. Looked up from germline, CDR1 is MGHDK and CDR2 is SYGVNS. V was cut by 7 bases and J by 6 bases, with 16 bases left in between. The DNA of the CDR3 is TGTGCCAGCACCTCGCCTGGGAGACCTCAGCCCCAGCATTTT. Translation gives CASTSPGRPQPQHF.

The V and J genes are TRBV30 and TRBJ1-4; no clear D. The CDR3 is 15 amino acids. Trimming left V 4 bases short and J 0 bases short, with 12 bases between. Germline CDR1 reads GTSNPN; CDR2 reads SVGIG (reference sequence). CDR3 residues: CAWNVAGATNEKLFF. The CDR3 coding sequence is TGTGCCTGGAATGTGGCGGGTGCAACTAATGAAAAACTGTTTTTT.

V and J are TRBV11-2 and TRBJ2-1; 12 positions agree with TRBD2. The trim removed 1 base at V and 8 bases at J, leaving 6 bases unmatched. Germline assignment: CDR1 SGHAT and CDR2 FQNNGV. The CDR3 is 16 amino acids. CDR3 sequence (DNA): TGTGCCAGCAGCTTAGCACCTAGCGGGGGGGCCTATGAGCAGTTCTTC. This sequence encodes CASSLAPSGGAYEQFF.